One sample yielded the 18 T cell receptor beta chains listed below, sequenced in a study of metastatic and nonmetastatic thyroid tumors. Using MiXCR, TCRdb re-called clones from the PCR reads. The data contain roughly 50,000 clones, over 20% of them singletons. No patient received treatment before thyroid surgery. The material sequenced was blood. The receptors were sampled from a male donor with papillary thyroid cancer or a benign thyroid nodule (not recorded which). Some clones in this sample may be carry-over from other donors' samples.

This clone was observed a few times. The rearrangement uses TRBV15 and TRBJ2-3, with D uncertain. From germline, CDR1 is LNHNV and CDR2 YYDKDF (reference sequence). The CDR3 loop spans 16 amino acids. V lost 2 bases, J lost 3 bases, and 15 bases lay in between. The CDR3 DNA sequence: TGTGCCACCAGCAGATGGAACAGCAGGTTGACAGATACGCAGTATTTT. This gives the protein CATSRWNSRLTDTQYF.

This clone has just a few counts. The V gene is TRBV19, the J gene TRBJ2-7; a possible D gene is TRBD2 (6 bases). V dropped 6 bases and J dropped 2 bases, with 14 bases sitting between them. The CDR3 spans 14 residues. Germline V lookup: CDR1 LNHDA, CDR2 SQIVND (reference sequence). The CDR3: CASRGTSFPYEQYF. The CDR3 DNA sequence: TGTGCCAGTAGGGGGACTTCATTCCCCTACGAGCAGTACTTC.

Many counts were recorded for this clone. V is TRBV7-3 and J is TRBJ2-7; 7 nucleotides match TRBD2. V dropped 3 bases and J dropped 2; count of bases not matched to a gene: 4. There are 14 residues in the CDR3. Germline V gives CDR1 SGHTA, CDR2 FQGTGA. The CDR3 DNA sequence: TGTGCCAGCAGCTTGGGCGGGAGCGCCTACGAGCAGTACTTC. This gives the protein CASSLGGSAYEQYF.

This clone was recorded many times. Other DNA sequences in this specimen translate into the identical CDR3. The gene calls are TRBV13 and TRBJ1-1, with D possibly matching TRBD1 (5 bases). Trimming stripped 0 bases from V and 4 bases from J, with 9 bases between. CDR3 length: 14 residues. Germline assignment: CDR1 PRHDT and CDR2 FYEKMQ (reference sequence). The CDR3, as DNA: TGTGCCAGCAGCTTAGGGCGGGGGAGCACTGAAGCTTTCTTT. Translated: CASSLGRGSTEAFF.

In this sample, this clone turned up many times. One end of the junction varies from germline; a read error may be responsible. This chain links TRBV18 with TRBJ1-6, with 7 bases matching TRBD1. Germline V gene data show CDR1 as KGHSH and CDR2 as LQKENI. The CDR3 is made up of 15 amino acids. The CDR3 is CASSPGTAYNSPLHF. CDR3 sequence (DNA): TGTGCCAGCTCACCTGGGACAGCCTACAATTCACCCCTCCACTTT.

The J gene is TRBJ2-7, the V gene TRBV3-1; D may be TRBD2 (7 bases). V was cut by 6 bases and J by 0 bases, with 15 bases left in between. Germline values: CDR1 LGHDT, CDR2 YNNKEL (reference sequence). This CDR3 spans 15 amino acids. The CDR3 DNA reads as TGTGCCAGCAGACGCGGGGGCTCAAGCTCCTACGAGCAGTACTTC. It specifies CASRRGGSSSYEQYF.

This clone turned up a few times. V gene TRBV30 combines with J gene TRBJ2-7, with D possibly TRBD2 on 5 matching bases. Trimming stripped 2 bases from V and 3 bases from J, with 20 bases between. Germline V CDR1 and CDR2: GTSNPN, SVGIG (reference sequence). The CDR3 loop spans 16 amino acids. CDR3 amino acids: CAWSTVGGGRRYEQYF. CDR3 DNA: TGTGCCTGGAGTACAGTCGGTGGAGGCAGACGCTACGAGCAGTACTTC.

This clone counts as medium-sized. The V gene is TRBV20-1, the J gene TRBJ2-7, with D possibly called TRBD1 or TRBD2 (5 bases each). The CDR3 is made up of 12 amino acids. CDR1 and CDR2 (germline): DFQATT, SNEGSKA (reference sequence). V lost 6 bases and J lost 8, with 17 bases in between. This CDR3 is CSARGPLGQQYF. The CDR3 DNA is TGCAGTGCCCGGGGACCCTTAGGCCAGCAGTACTTC.

Worth noting for this clone: The junction shows a germline mismatch at one end, possibly a read error. V gene TRBV7-9 combines with J gene TRBJ2-5, with D tentatively TRBD2 (7 bases). CDR1 SEHNR and CDR2 FQNEAQ come from the germline V gene (reference sequence). This CDR3 region has 14 residues. CDR3 sequence reads: CVSQKVGARETHYF. The CDR3 DNA reads as TGTGTCAGCCAAAAAGTGGGGGCGCGGGAGACCCATTACTTC. Drawing the rest from reference TRBV7-9 and TRBJ2-5, the complete variable domain is DTGVSQNPRHKITKRGQNVTFRCDPISEHNRLYWYRQTLGQGPEFLTYFQNEAQLEKSRLLSDRFSAERPKGSFSTLEIQRTEQGDSAMYLCVSQKVGARETHYFGPGTRLLVL.

In this sample, this clone turned up a few times. The chain recombines TRBV19 with TRBJ2-1, with TRBD1 matching over 8 bases. Germline CDR1 is LNHDA and CDR2 is SQIVND (reference sequence). The CDR3 runs 15 residues. The V and J ends lost 3 bases and 10 bases, in that order; junction bases with no gene match: 11. This chain's CDR3 is CASSIRAGGRGEQFF. The CDR3 bases are TGTGCCAGTAGTATCCGGGCAGGGGGCAGAGGGGAGCAGTTCTTC.

This clone occurred many times. The rearrangement uses TRBV10-2 and TRBJ2-1; no clear D gene. The CDR3 length is 11 residues. Germline V gives CDR1 WSHSY, CDR2 SAAADI. V lost 5 bases, J lost 6 bases, and 5 bases lay in between. CDR3 sequence (DNA): TGCGCCAGCAGTTACAGCAATGAGCAGTTCTTC. Its protein product is CASSYSNEQFF.

This clone was detected ten times or more. Being one base from a much bigger clone, this may be a read error. The sample contains more than one DNA sequence encoding this CDR3. The chain couples TRBV5-4 to TRBJ2-3; 8 bases are a match to TRBD1. CDR3 length: 13 residues. CDR1 and CDR2 (germline): SGHNT, YYREEE (reference sequence). CDR3 loop: CAGSLDRENTQYF. CDR3 nucleotide sequence: TGTGCCGGCAGCTTGGACAGGGAAAATACGCAGTATTTT.

This chain joins TRBV5-6 and TRBJ1-3; no firm D call. V lost 0 bases and J 0 bases, leaving 7 bases between the germline ends. CDR1 is SGHDT, CDR2 YYEEEE, per germline. The CDR3 runs to 15 residues. The DNA of the CDR3 is TGTGCCAGCAGCTTGGGGTATTTCTCTGGAAACACCATATATTTT. This gives the protein CASSLGYFSGNTIYF.

About this clone itself: One base away lies a much larger clone, so this may be a sequencing read error. Other DNA sequences in the sample encode the same CDR3. The gene calls are TRBV19 and TRBJ2-1; 10 bases map to TRBD1. Per germline, CDR1 LNHDA and CDR2 SQIVND (reference sequence). The CDR3 consists of 15 residues. With 6 bases clipped from V and 8 bases from J, the junction kept 10 bases outside the gene matches. CDR3 in DNA: TGTGCCAGTAGCTTACCGGGACAGGGGACAGATGAGCAGTTCTTC. The encoded protein is CASSLPGQGTDEQFF. Full variable domain (remainder filled in from reference TRBV19 and TRBJ2-1): DGGITQSPKYLFRKEGQNVTLSCEQNLNHDAMYWYRQDPGQGLRLIYYSQIVNDFQKGDIAEGYSVSREKKESFPLTVTSAQKNPTAFYLCASSLPGQGTDEQFFGPGTRLTVL.

This clone was detected many times. Distinct nucleotide sequences in the sample also encode this CDR3. V gene TRBV2 combines with J gene TRBJ2-3, with D perhaps given as TRBD1 or TRBD2 (5 bases each). CDR3 length: 15 amino acids. V lost 4 bases and J lost 0, with 11 bases in between. Germline V lookup: CDR1 SNHLY, CDR2 FYNNEI. The DNA of the CDR3 is TGTGCCAGCAGTGCGGGGACGGCTAGCACAGATACGCAGTATTTT. Translated, it gives CASSAGTASTDTQYF.

This clone appeared many times. This sequence joins TRBV4-1 and TRBJ2-6, with a possible D match to TRBD1 (6 bases). V was shortened by 1 base and J by 2 bases, with 15 bases between the two germline ends. The CDR3 is 18 amino acids. CDR1 MGHRA and CDR2 YSYEKL come from the germline V gene. CDR3 in amino acids: CASSQGGTIGPGANVLTF. The CDR3 coding sequence is TGCGCCAGCAGCCAAGGAGGGACAATCGGACCTGGGGCCAACGTCCTGACTTTC.

This clone has a count of ten or more. V usage is TRBV5-1 and J usage is TRBJ1-2; 7 bases fit TRBD1. J gave up 0 bases and V 4 bases, and 12 bases lay outside the gene matches. CDR1 SGHRS and CDR2 YFSETQ come from the germline V gene. The CDR3 consists of 17 residues. As DNA, the CDR3 is TGCGCCAGCAGCCCTGGACAGGACTACCTCTCTAACTATGGCTACACCTTC. Amino acids: CASSPGQDYLSNYGYTF.

This clone was counted ten times or more. The rearrangement joins TRBV20-1 to TRBJ2-7; possible D gene TRBD2, 6 bases. V lost 0 bases and J 6 bases, leaving 15 bases between the germline ends. This CDR3 has 14 amino acids. Germline V gene sequence: CDR1 DFQATT, CDR2 SNEGSKA (reference sequence). The CDR3 reads CSAREALAPTEQYF. For the CDR3, the DNA is TGCAGTGCTAGAGAGGCACTAGCCCCGACCGAGCAGTACTTC.